This is a list of T cell receptor beta chains from one sample in a study of blood T cells in healthy people across ages. TCRdb independently ran MiXCR on the 5' RACE reads; one entry per CDR3 protein. The sample includes approximately 780,000 distinct CDR3 sequences, roughly 25% seen only once; the top ten take under 3%. These data are also associated with another study on T cells of mothers and their children.

Sequencing was performed on blood. Receptors originate from a boy aged 5-17 years in good health. CDR3s include the opening cysteine and the closing phenylalanine or tryptophan. The order of the fields is clone size, CDR3 length, D gene, J gene, V gene, CDR3 protein. A D gene is named only where the DNA matches it firmly. A row's size may be missing; if present it is once, few, many or a size class.

clone_size: few
cdr3_length: 13
d_call: -
j_call: TRBJ2-5
v_call: TRBV12-3/TRBV12-4
cdr3_aa: CASTSLAQETQYF

clone_size: -
cdr3_length: 16
d_call: -
j_call: TRBJ2-5
v_call: TRBV7-2
cdr3_aa: CASSWRAERRGETQYF

clone_size: -
cdr3_length: 16
d_call: -
j_call: TRBJ1-6
v_call: TRBV19
cdr3_aa: CASRTGFGEFNSPLHF

clone_size: -
cdr3_length: 15
d_call: -
j_call: TRBJ1-3
v_call: TRBV6-2/TRBV6-3
cdr3_aa: CASSDGRSSGNTIYF

clone_size: few
cdr3_length: 15
d_call: -
j_call: TRBJ1-5
v_call: TRBV15
cdr3_aa: CATSPEDYSNQPQHF

clone_size: -
cdr3_length: 16
d_call: -
j_call: TRBJ2-2
v_call: TRBV9
cdr3_aa: CASSVGRGPNTGELFF

clone_size: -
cdr3_length: 15
d_call: -
j_call: TRBJ2-5
v_call: TRBV3-1
cdr3_aa: CASSPPGRSQETQYF

clone_size: few
cdr3_length: 13
d_call: -
j_call: TRBJ2-4
v_call: TRBV7-2
cdr3_aa: CASSWVPGSIQYF

clone_size: -
cdr3_length: 12
d_call: -
j_call: TRBJ2-4
v_call: TRBV29-1
cdr3_aa: CSVEGDSGIQYF

clone_size: few
cdr3_length: 15
d_call: TRBD1
j_call: TRBJ2-2
v_call: TRBV7-6
cdr3_aa: CASSLDRGLSGELFF

clone_size: few
cdr3_length: 17
d_call: TRBD2
j_call: TRBJ2-1
v_call: TRBV12-3/TRBV12-4
cdr3_aa: CASSLSRALAGASEQFF

clone_size: -
cdr3_length: 15
d_call: -
j_call: TRBJ2-7
v_call: TRBV21-1
cdr3_aa: CASSARDTGSYEQYF

clone_size: few
cdr3_length: 13
d_call: -
j_call: TRBJ2-5
v_call: TRBV7-9
cdr3_aa: CASSLGQPREQYF

clone_size: -
cdr3_length: 14
d_call: -
j_call: TRBJ1-2
v_call: TRBV11-2
cdr3_aa: CASSLAFQGYGYTF

clone_size: -
cdr3_length: 14
d_call: TRBD2
j_call: TRBJ2-2
v_call: TRBV6-5
cdr3_aa: CASRPGGETGELFF

clone_size: few
cdr3_length: 14
d_call: -
j_call: -
v_call: TRBV11-2
cdr3_aa: CASSLLQAYNEQFF

clone_size: -
cdr3_length: 15
d_call: TRBD1
j_call: TRBJ1-3
v_call: TRBV9
cdr3_aa: CASSGRQGSPNTIYF

clone_size: few
cdr3_length: 12
d_call: -
j_call: -
v_call: TRBV29-1
cdr3_aa: CSVGGHPYEQYF

clone_size: -
cdr3_length: 16
d_call: -
j_call: TRBJ2-1
v_call: TRBV4-1
cdr3_aa: CASSQGAGKKGNEQFF

clone_size: -
cdr3_length: 15
d_call: TRBD2
j_call: TRBJ2-3
v_call: TRBV6-6
cdr3_aa: CASRDLAGGTDTQYF

clone_size: many
cdr3_length: 13
d_call: -
j_call: TRBJ1-1
v_call: TRBV12-3/TRBV12-4
cdr3_aa: CASSVWENTEAFF

clone_size: many
cdr3_length: 13
d_call: TRBD1
j_call: TRBJ2-7
v_call: TRBV7-3
cdr3_aa: CASSFARGQVPYF

clone_size: few
cdr3_length: 15
d_call: TRBD2
j_call: -
v_call: TRBV3-1
cdr3_aa: CAGSQGTSGRETQYF

clone_size: few
cdr3_length: 13
d_call: -
j_call: TRBJ2-3
v_call: TRBV20-1
cdr3_aa: CSARVGIRDTQYF

clone_size: few
cdr3_length: 14
d_call: -
j_call: TRBJ2-3
v_call: TRBV12-3/TRBV12-4
cdr3_aa: CASRLFGGTDTQYF

clone_size: few
cdr3_length: 17
d_call: TRBD2
j_call: TRBJ2-1
v_call: TRBV9
cdr3_aa: CASSVVSGGVSYNEQFF

clone_size: once
cdr3_length: 15
d_call: -
j_call: TRBJ2-5
v_call: TRBV29-1
cdr3_aa: CSVEDPAQPWETQYF

clone_size: -
cdr3_length: 14
d_call: -
j_call: TRBJ2-1
v_call: TRBV12-3/TRBV12-4
cdr3_aa: CASSLPLVYNEQFF

clone_size: few
cdr3_length: 13
d_call: -
j_call: TRBJ2-7
v_call: TRBV6-5
cdr3_aa: CASSYSPGKGQYF

clone_size: -
cdr3_length: 15
d_call: -
j_call: TRBJ1-2
v_call: TRBV20-1
cdr3_aa: CSARDGGGRVVGYTF

clone_size: -
cdr3_length: 15
d_call: TRBD2
j_call: TRBJ2-1
v_call: TRBV24-1
cdr3_aa: CATSESSGGANEQFF

clone_size: few
cdr3_length: 15
d_call: TRBD1
j_call: TRBJ1-5
v_call: TRBV20-1
cdr3_aa: CSARDLRGVDQPQHF

clone_size: -
cdr3_length: 15
d_call: TRBD1
j_call: TRBJ2-3
v_call: TRBV7-9
cdr3_aa: CASSFWDRVTDTQYF

clone_size: -
cdr3_length: 15
d_call: -
j_call: TRBJ1-4
v_call: TRBV7-2
cdr3_aa: CASSLGLAEREKLFF

clone_size: -
cdr3_length: 12
d_call: -
j_call: TRBJ2-5
v_call: TRBV2
cdr3_aa: CASRGGGGTQYF

clone_size: -
cdr3_length: 14
d_call: -
j_call: TRBJ2-4
v_call: TRBV5-1
cdr3_aa: CASSSGTQLNIEYF

clone_size: -
cdr3_length: 15
d_call: TRBD2
j_call: TRBJ2-5
v_call: TRBV25-1
cdr3_aa: CASSEERGPPFGQYF